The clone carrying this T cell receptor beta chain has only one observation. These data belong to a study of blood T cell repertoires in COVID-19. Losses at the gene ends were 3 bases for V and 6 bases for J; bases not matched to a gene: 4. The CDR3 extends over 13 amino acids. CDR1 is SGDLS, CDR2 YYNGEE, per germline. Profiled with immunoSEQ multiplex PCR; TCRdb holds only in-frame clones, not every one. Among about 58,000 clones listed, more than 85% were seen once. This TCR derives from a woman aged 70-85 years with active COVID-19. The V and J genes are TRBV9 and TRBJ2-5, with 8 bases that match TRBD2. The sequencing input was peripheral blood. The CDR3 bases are TGTGCCAGCAGCGCAGCGGGAGTTAAGACCCAGTACTTC. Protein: CASSAAGVKTQYF.